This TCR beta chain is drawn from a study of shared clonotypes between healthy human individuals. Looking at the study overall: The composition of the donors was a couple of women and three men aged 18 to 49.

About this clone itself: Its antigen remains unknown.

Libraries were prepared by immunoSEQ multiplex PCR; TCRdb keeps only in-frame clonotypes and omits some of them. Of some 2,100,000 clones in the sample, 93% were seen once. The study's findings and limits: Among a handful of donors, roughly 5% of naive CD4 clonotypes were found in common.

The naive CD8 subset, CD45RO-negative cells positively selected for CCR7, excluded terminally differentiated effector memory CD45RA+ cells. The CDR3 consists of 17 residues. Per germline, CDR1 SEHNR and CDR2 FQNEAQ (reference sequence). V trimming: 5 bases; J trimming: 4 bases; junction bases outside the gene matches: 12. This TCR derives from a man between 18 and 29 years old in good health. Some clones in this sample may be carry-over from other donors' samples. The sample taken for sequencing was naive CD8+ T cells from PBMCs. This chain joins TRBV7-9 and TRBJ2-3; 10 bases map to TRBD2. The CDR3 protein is CASSVLLAGLGADTQYF. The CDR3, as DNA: TGTGCCAGCAGCGTCCTACTAGCGGGATTAGGGGCAGATACGCAGTATTTT.